The 28 T cell receptor beta chains listed next were all sequenced from one sample in a study of control samples from healthy donors and cancer patients. The assay was immunoSEQ multiplex PCR, and TCRdb's table has in-frame clones only and misses some. This table has some 76,000 clones, roughly nine tenths appearing once. Specimen: PBMCs. The receptors derive from a man in his 60s with lung cancer.

As for this clone: Sequence at one end of the junction differs from germline and may be a read error. The gene calls are TRBV10-3 and TRBJ2-7; perhaps TRBD2 as D (6 bases). In germline, CDR1 is ENHRY, CDR2 SYGVKD. The CDR3 loop spans 13 amino acids. The CDR3 DNA sequence: TGTGCCATCCGGGACTTAAAATCCTCCGAGCAGTACTTC. As protein: CAIRDLKSSEQYF.

This chain connects TRBV5-1 to TRBJ2-7; TRBD1 aligns across 8 bases. V lost 0 bases to trimming and J lost 1 base; unmatched junction nucleotides: 12. The CDR3 extends over 18 amino acids. Germline values: CDR1 SGHRS, CDR2 YFSETQ. This CDR3 reads CASSLGQGAIGGSYEQYF. CDR3 coding DNA: TGCGCCAGCAGCTTGGGCCAGGGGGCAATTGGGGGATCCTACGAGCAGTACTTC. Supplemented by reference TRBV5-1 and TRBJ2-7, the full variable domain reads KAGVTQTPRYLIKTRGQQVTLSCSPISGHRSVSWYQQTPGQGLQFLFEYFSETQRNKGNFPGRFSGRQFSNSRSEMNVSTLELGDSALYLCASSLGQGAIGGSYEQYFGPGTRLTVT.

This chain uses TRBV30 with TRBJ1-1, with 8 nucleotides matching TRBD1. J lost 4 bases, V lost 1 base, and 5 bases had no gene match. Germline assignment: CDR1 GTSNPN and CDR2 SVGIG (reference sequence). This CDR3 region has 14 residues. The CDR3 region is CAWSGDRRATEAFF. The CDR3, as DNA: TGTGCCTGGAGTGGGGACAGGCGAGCCACTGAAGCTTTCTTT.

The rearrangement links TRBV25-1 to TRBJ2-5; D might be TRBD2 (6 bases). The CDR3 runs 14 residues. Germline V gene lookup returns CDR1 MGHDK and CDR2 SYGVNS. The V and J ends lost 6 bases and 4 bases respectively, with 15 bases between them. This chain's CDR3 is CASSGGRSGETQYF. The CDR3 region has the DNA TGTGCCAGCAGCGGGGGACGTTCTGGAGAGACCCAGTACTTC.

The V gene is TRBV6-9, the J gene TRBJ2-1; no clear D. Germline values: CDR1 MNHGY, CDR2 SVAAGI. The CDR3 consists of 15 residues. Trimming removed 4 bases at V and 4 bases at J, with 14 bases between. The CDR3 coding sequence is TGTGCCAGCAGTTTCTTACTTTCAGGATACAATGAGCAGTTCTTC. It specifies CASSFLLSGYNEQFF.

J is TRBJ2-7 and V is TRBV10-3; 8 nucleotides agree with TRBD1. Germline V CDR1 and CDR2: ENHRY, SYGVKD. With 5 bases clipped from V and 2 bases from J, the junction kept 2 bases outside the gene matches. CDR3 length: 13 residues. Here the CDR3 reads CAISTGGTYEQYF. The CDR3 coding sequence is TGTGCCATCAGTACAGGGGGGACCTACGAGCAGTACTTC.

The V gene is TRBV19, the J gene TRBJ1-6; D remains unclear. CDR1 LNHDA and CDR2 SQIVND come from the germline V gene (reference sequence). The CDR3 sequence is 14 residues long. Between the trimmed V and J ends, which lost 0 bases and 8 bases, there was a span of 8 bases. CDR3 DNA: TGTGCCAGTAGTATAGACAGCCAAGATTCACCCCTCCACTTT. Protein sequence: CASSIDSQDSPLHF.

The table lists this clone with a few counts. The chain employs TRBV18 and TRBJ2-2, with TRBD1 identical over 11 bases. J gave up 3 bases and V 5 bases, and 5 bases lay outside the gene matches. Germline CDR1 is KGHSH and CDR2 is LQKENI. This CDR3 comprises 16 residues. The CDR3 is CASSNGQGAYTGELFF. In nucleotides, the CDR3 is TGTGCCAGCTCAAATGGACAGGGGGCTTACACCGGGGAGCTGTTTTTT.

The chain has TRBV6-1 and TRBJ2-1; 8 bases map to TRBD2. The J segment lost 9 bases and the V segment lost 7 bases, leaving 14 bases of the junction unmatched. This CDR3 region has 15 residues. Germline V CDR1 and CDR2: MNHNS, SASEGT. The CDR3 loop is CASTGGGTLVGEQFF. CDR3 sequence (DNA): TGTGCCAGCACGGGAGGGGGGACCCTCGTGGGTGAGCAGTTCTTC.

This clone was counted only a few times. The V and J genes are TRBV7-3 and TRBJ2-1; a weak D match, TRBD1 (5 bases). V gave up 2 bases and J gave up 10 bases, with 9 bases separating them. Germline CDR1 reads SGHTA; CDR2 reads FQGTGA. The CDR3 sequence is 12 residues long. The CDR3 sequence is CASSLSGQEQFF. In DNA, the CDR3 is TGTGCCAGCAGCTTATCAGGGCAAGAGCAGTTCTTC.

This clone was seen once. The rearrangement joins TRBV30 to TRBJ1-5, with D perhaps matching TRBD1 (5 bases). Germline V gene data show CDR1 as GTSNPN and CDR2 as SVGIG (reference sequence). The V gene lost 2 bases and the J gene lost 5 bases, with 10 bases spanning the gap. The CDR3 loop spans 13 amino acids. CDR3 region: CAWSTQGDQPQHF. Here the CDR3 DNA reads TGTGCCTGGAGTACCCAGGGCGATCAGCCCCAGCATTTT.

V and J are TRBV3-1 (or the pseudogene TRBV3-2) and TRBJ2-6, with a weak D call TRBD1 (5 bases). Germline V gene data show CDR1 as LGHDT and CDR2 as YNNKEL (reference sequence). The V gene lost 6 bases and the J gene lost 1 base, with 7 bases spanning the gap. This CDR3 spans 14 amino acids. The DNA for the CDR3 is TGTGCCAGCAGACAGGCTTCTGGGGCCAACGTCCTGACTTTC. This gives the protein CASRQASGANVLTF.

The gene calls are TRBV19 and TRBJ1-5; D might be TRBD1 (5 bases). The CDR3 has 16 amino acids. From germline, CDR1 is LNHDA and CDR2 SQIVND (reference sequence). Trimming cost V 5 bases and J 4 bases, with 18 bases left between them. CDR3 nucleotide sequence: TGTGCCAGTAGTCCCGGACTTCAGGGAGGGAATCAGCCCCAGCATTTT. The encoded protein is CASSPGLQGGNQPQHF.

The chain is built from TRBV5-1 and TRBJ2-5; 7 bases match TRBD1. V shed 5 bases, J shed 5 bases, and the junction held 6 bases outside the gene matches. This CDR3 comprises 13 residues. Germline values: CDR1 SGHRS, CDR2 YFSETQ. This CDR3 reads CASSTTGSETQYF. CDR3 coding DNA: TGCGCCAGCAGTACGACAGGGAGCGAGACCCAGTACTTC. The whole variable domain, remainder taken from reference TRBV5-1 and TRBJ2-5, is KAGVTQTPRYLIKTRGQQVTLSCSPISGHRSVSWYQQTPGQGLQFLFEYFSETQRNKGNFPGRFSGRQFSNSRSEMNVSTLELGDSALYLCASSTTGSETQYFGPGTRLLVL.

The chain recombines TRBV9 with TRBJ2-7; TRBD1 might be the D (6 bases). Trimming removed 7 bases at V and 6 bases at J, with 20 bases between. The length of the CDR3 is 14 residues. Germline CDR1 is SGDLS and CDR2 is YYNGEE. The CDR3 DNA reads TGTGCCAGCGGCTTTGGGGGCCCCTCGAGCGAGCAGTACTTC. Amino acids: CASGFGGPSSEQYF.

This clone was recorded a few times. This chain connects TRBV5-1 to TRBJ1-1; D not certain. Germline V CDR1 and CDR2: SGHRS, YFSETQ. V was cut by 0 bases and J by 1 base, with 7 bases left in between. The CDR3 contains 14 residues. The chain's CDR3 is CASSLDPGNTEAFF. CDR3 bases: TGCGCCAGCAGCTTGGATCCAGGGAACACTGAAGCTTTCTTT.

The gene calls are TRBV12-5 and TRBJ2-7; 7 nucleotides line up with TRBD2. After removal of 2 bases from V and 3 bases from J, the junction contained 7 bases not matched to a gene. CDR3 length: 15 residues. From germline, CDR1 is LGHNT and CDR2 FRNRAP. DNA for the CDR3: TGTGCTAGTGGTTTGAGCGGGACGGGGGGCTACGAGCAGTACTTC. Protein sequence: CASGLSGTGGYEQYF.

The chain links TRBV19 to TRBJ1-2, with TRBD1 matching 7 bases. The CDR3 is 13 amino acids. J lost 5 bases, V lost 7 bases, and 7 bases had no gene match. CDR1 is LNHDA, CDR2 SQIVND, per germline (reference sequence). The CDR3: CASTPGQPYGYTF. In DNA form, the CDR3 reads TGTGCCAGTACACCGGGACAGCCATATGGCTACACCTTC.

On this clone: Other DNA sequences of this sample code for an identical CDR3. This chain links TRBV24-1 with TRBJ2-5, with 12 bases fitting TRBD2. Germline trimming cut 4 bases from V and 5 bases from J; bases unmatched to any gene: 4. The CDR3 spans 15 residues. Germline loops: CDR1 KGHDR, CDR2 SFDVKD. The CDR3 here is CATSDPGTSGETQYF. The DNA of the CDR3 is TGTGCCACCAGTGACCCCGGGACTAGCGGGGAGACCCAGTACTTC.

The CDR3 here is CAWSGPVNTEAFF. CDR3 bases: TGTGCCTGGAGTGGCCCTGTCAACACTGAAGCTTTCTTT. The chain employs TRBV30 and TRBJ1-1, with unresolved D. The CDR3 length is 13 residues. V was cut by 1 base and J by 2 bases, with 8 bases left in between. CDR1 is GTSNPN, CDR2 SVGIG, per germline (reference sequence).

The rearrangement links TRBV30 to TRBJ1-1; TRBD1 aligns across 7 bases. With 0 bases clipped from V and 4 bases from J, the junction kept 14 bases outside the gene matches. Germline CDR1 GTSNPN, CDR2 SVGIG (reference sequence). The CDR3 runs 17 residues. The CDR3 spells CAWSVHGRGGVSTEAFF. In DNA form, the CDR3 reads TGTGCCTGGAGTGTACACGGAAGAGGGGGCGTTAGCACTGAAGCTTTCTTT. Based on the CDR3 plus reference TRBV30 and TRBJ1-1, the full variable domain is SQTIHQWPATLVQPVGSPLSLECTVEGTSNPNLYWYRQAAGRGLQLLFYSVGIGQISSEVPQNLSASRPQDRQFILSSKKLLLSDSGFYLCAWSVHGRGGVSTEAFFGQGTRLTVV.

The chain is built from TRBV18 and TRBJ1-4; the D gene is possibly TRBD1 (6 bases). Germline V gene sequence: CDR1 KGHSH, CDR2 LQKENI. The CDR3 covers 16 residues. The V gene lost 0 bases and the J gene lost 3 bases, with 11 bases spanning the gap. CDR3 residues: CASSPPKGVANEKLFF. The CDR3 nucleotides are TGTGCCAGCTCACCACCGAAGGGGGTTGCTAATGAAAAACTGTTTTTT.

V gene TRBV11-3 combines with J gene TRBJ2-4, with D maybe TRBD1 (5 bases). V lost 1 base, J lost 6 bases, and 16 bases lay in between. Germline CDR1 SGHNT, CDR2 YENEEA. The CDR3 has 16 amino acids. The CDR3 DNA sequence: TGTGCCAGCAGCTTAGGCGGACAAGTCTTGGGAAACATTCAGTACTTC. This codes for CASSLGGQVLGNIQYF.

The rearrangement links TRBV7-9 to TRBJ1-2, with unresolved D. V lost 3 bases, J lost 6 bases, and 8 bases lay in between. CDR3 length: 12 amino acids. CDR1 is SEHNR, CDR2 FQNEAQ, per germline (reference sequence). The CDR3, as DNA: TGTGCCAGCAGCTTGGTCAGACATGGCTACACCTTC. This encodes CASSLVRHGYTF.

The sample holds one count of this clone. V and J are TRBV5-1 and TRBJ2-1; the D gene is possibly TRBD1 (6 bases). The germline V and J ends were trimmed by 3 bases and 7 bases, with 17 bases remaining between them. CDR3 length: 15 amino acids. Germline lookup yields CDR1 SGHRS and CDR2 YFSETQ. CDR3 region: CASSSDGYRVNEQFF. The CDR3 region has the DNA TGCGCCAGCAGCTCCGACGGGTACAGGGTGAATGAGCAGTTCTTC.

This clone was seen just once. The chain joins TRBV6-1 to TRBJ2-6; D is undetermined. V was shortened by 4 bases and J by 6 bases, with 10 bases between the two germline ends. The CDR3 consists of 14 residues. CDR1 is MNHNS, CDR2 SASEGT, per germline. CDR3 sequence: CASSVGILANVLTF. The DNA for the CDR3 is TGTGCCAGCAGTGTAGGTATTTTGGCCAACGTCCTGACTTTC.

The CDR3 sequence is CASSLRGGEDYGYTF. In DNA form, the CDR3 reads TGTGCCAGCAGCTTAAGGGGGGGAGAGGACTATGGCTACACCTTC. The J gene is TRBJ1-2, the V gene TRBV5-5, with D maybe TRBD1 (6 bases). CDR1 and CDR2 from the germline V gene are SGHKS and YYEKEE (reference sequence). CDR3 length equals 15 residues. Trimming pared 2 bases from V and 3 bases from J, leaving 14 bases between.

This chain uses TRBV15 with TRBJ1-2; D call uncertain. The ends were cut back, 0 bases at V and 3 bases at J, with 11 bases in the middle. The CDR3 runs to 15 residues. CDR1 LNHNV and CDR2 YYDKDF come from the germline V gene (reference sequence). This CDR3 reads CATSREARADYGYTF. In nucleotides, the CDR3 is TGTGCCACCAGCAGAGAGGCTAGGGCAGACTATGGCTACACCTTC.